The 28 T cell receptor beta chains listed next were all sequenced from one sample in a study of OX40 agonist ivuxolimab in advanced cancers. Assay: immunoSEQ multiplex PCR; the TCRdb copy retains only in-frame clones and omits some. Here the sample spans 45,000 to 50,000 clones, approximately 86% being singletons. This specimen was CD4+ or CD8+ T cells sorted from blood, taken in a trial of the OX40 agonist ivuxolimab. Every receptor here comes from an adult with an advanced solid tumor such as melanoma, head and neck, liver or kidney cancer.

The gene calls are TRBV5-4 and TRBJ1-4, with a tentative D call TRBD1 (6 bases). CDR1 and CDR2 from the germline V gene are SGHNT and YYREEE (reference sequence). Deletions cut 2 bases from V and 7 bases from J, with 12 bases between. This CDR3 region has 14 residues. CDR3 nucleotide sequence: TGTGCCAGCAGCTTTGGGGGGGCTTTTGAAAAACTGTTTTTT. Protein product: CASSFGGAFEKLFF. The complete variable domain, with remaining parts taken from reference TRBV5-4 and TRBJ1-4, reads ETGVTQSPTHLIKTRGQQVTLRCSSQSGHNTVSWYQQALGQGPQFIFQYYREEENGRGNFPPRFSGLQFPNYSSELNVNALELDDSALYLCASSFGGAFEKLFFGSGTQLSVL.

V usage is TRBV23-1 and J usage is TRBJ2-1; no reliable D call. TRBV23-1 is placed among ORFs of uncertain function. The length of the CDR3 is 12 residues. Trimming took 8 bases from V and 7 from J, leaving 12 bases between them. The CDR3 DNA reads TGCGCCAGCGGGTTGACGGTTAATGAGCAGTTCTTC. Translated, it gives CASGLTVNEQFF.

The chain has TRBV28 and TRBJ1-3, with 8 bases identical to TRBD1. The V and J ends lost 5 bases and 0 bases, in that order; junction bases with no gene match: 6. The CDR3 totals 16 residues. Per germline, CDR1 MDHEN and CDR2 SYDVKM. CDR3 nucleotides: TGTGCCAGCAGTCCCGGACAGGGTTACTCTGGAAACACCATATATTTT. Translation gives CASSPGQGYSGNTIYF.

The chain has TRBV15 and TRBJ1-5; 11 positions agree with TRBD1. This CDR3 contains 19 residues. V was pared by 0 bases and J by 2 bases, with 9 bases of the junction left unmatched. Germline values: CDR1 LNHNV, CDR2 YYDKDF (reference sequence). DNA for the CDR3: TGTGCCACCAGCAGAGATCCCGGACAGGGGGCTCGGGGCAATCAGCCCCAGCATTTT. This sequence encodes CATSRDPGQGARGNQPQHF. Full variable domain (outside the CDR3, taken from reference TRBV15 and TRBJ1-5): DAMVIQNPRYQVTQFGKPVTLSCSQTLNHNVMYWYQQKSSQAPKLLFHYYDKDFNNEADTPDNFQSRRPNTSFCFLDIRSPGLGDTAMYLCATSRDPGQGARGNQPQHFGDGTRLSIL.

V is TRBV9 and J is TRBJ2-3; 7 bases map to TRBD1. V lost 2 bases, J lost 2 bases, and 11 bases stayed unmatched. Germline assignment: CDR1 SGDLS and CDR2 YYNGEE. The CDR3 loop spans 17 amino acids. The DNA for the CDR3 is TGTGCCAGCAGCGTCTGGACAGGAACTAACCCCACAGATACGCAGTATTTT. It translates to CASSVWTGTNPTDTQYF.

J is TRBJ2-2 and V is TRBV4-3; unclear D gene. V was pared by 4 bases and J by 4 bases, with 10 bases between. This CDR3 has 14 residues. Germline CDR1 LGHNA, CDR2 YSLEER. CDR3 coding DNA: TGCGCCAGCAGCCTGTTGGGTCGCACCGGGGAGCTGTTTTTT. It encodes CASSLLGRTGELFF.

This clone was observed once. The rearrangement uses TRBV7-2 and TRBJ2-1, with TRBD2 matching over 14 bases. The CDR3 runs to 18 residues. CDR1 is SGHTA, CDR2 FQGNSA, per germline. With V trimmed by 7 bases and J by 4 bases, 12 bases remained unmatched. CDR3 in amino acids: CASTHSRLAGGLYNEQFF. In DNA form, the CDR3 reads TGTGCCAGCACCCATAGTCGACTAGCGGGGGGGCTGTACAATGAGCAGTTCTTC. The full variable domain, rest sourced from reference TRBV7-2 and TRBJ2-1, is GAGVSQSPSNKVTEKGKDVELRCDPISGHTALYWYRQSLGQGLEFLIYFQGNSAPDKSGLPSDRFSAERTGGSVSTLTIQRTQQEDSAVYLCASTHSRLAGGLYNEQFFGPGTRLTVL.

This clone was picked up one time. The CDR3 loop reads CAISEWEPESGGELFF. CDR3 coding DNA: TGTGCCATCAGTGAGTGGGAGCCTGAGTCCGGCGGGGAGCTGTTTTTT. The V gene is TRBV10-3, the J gene TRBJ2-2, with D tentatively TRBD2 (5 bases). The length of the CDR3 is 16 residues. V lost 1 base, J lost 7 bases, and 16 bases lay in between. Germline assignment: CDR1 ENHRY and CDR2 SYGVKD.

The chain is built from TRBV6-6 and TRBJ2-3, with TRBD1 identical over 7 bases. CDR3 length: 15 amino acids. Germline V gene data show CDR1 as MNHNY and CDR2 as SVGAGI (reference sequence). J lost 4 bases, V lost 2 bases, and 6 bases had no gene match. The CDR3 bases are TGTGCCAGCAGTTACGGACAGGTGTCTTCAGATACGCAGTATTTT. It codes for CASSYGQVSSDTQYF.

This chain joins TRBV19 and TRBJ1-2; unclear D gene. CDR1 and CDR2 from the germline V gene are LNHDA and SQIVND (reference sequence). The CDR3 runs to 13 residues. The V and J ends lost 4 bases and 4 bases respectively, with 10 bases between them. The CDR3 region is CASSSNRFYGYTF. The DNA of the CDR3 is TGTGCCAGTAGTAGTAATCGGTTCTATGGCTACACCTTC.

The genes are TRBV6-6 and TRBJ2-7; TRBD2 might be the D (7 bases). Between the trimmed V and J ends, which lost 6 bases and 0 bases, there was a span of 18 bases. The CDR3 covers 16 residues. Germline CDR1 reads MNHNY; CDR2 reads SVGAGI (reference sequence). The CDR3 DNA reads TGTGCCAGCAGGCCTTCGGGGGGCGTCTTCTCCTACGAGCAGTACTTC. It encodes CASRPSGGVFSYEQYF.

This chain joins TRBV6-5 and TRBJ2-7, with 7 nucleotides matching TRBD1. This CDR3 comprises 14 residues. Unmatched junction bases numbered 3, after V lost 4 bases and J lost 0 bases. Germline CDR1 MNHEY, CDR2 SVGAGI. The CDR3 DNA reads as TGTGCCAGCAGTTTCGGGGACAGCTCCTACGAGCAGTACTTC. Its protein product is CASSFGDSSYEQYF.

This sequence joins TRBV5-1 and TRBJ1-2; D gene ambiguous. The V and J ends lost 0 bases and 2 bases respectively, with 17 bases between them. The CDR3 is 17 residues long. The germline V gene encodes CDR1 SGHRS and CDR2 YFSETQ. CDR3 residues: CASSLASVSDGNYGYTF. DNA for the CDR3: TGCGCCAGCAGCTTGGCAAGCGTCTCCGACGGAAACTATGGCTACACCTTC.

The J gene is TRBJ1-2, the V gene TRBV5-6; no clear D gene. Germline V lookup: CDR1 SGHDT, CDR2 YYEEEE. V shed 1 base and J shed 11 bases, with 12 bases lying between them. The CDR3 is made up of 12 amino acids. The CDR3 coding sequence is TGTGCCAGCAGCTTGAGGTTTGGAGAGTACACCTTC. It codes for CASSLRFGEYTF.

This chain joins TRBV6-5 and TRBJ2-7, with D tentatively TRBD2 (6 bases). With 6 bases removed from V and 2 bases from J, the gap between germline ends came to 17 bases. This CDR3 comprises 15 residues. CDR1 is MNHEY, CDR2 SVGAGI, per germline. CDR3 sequence reads: CASRATGGAPYEQYF. Written as DNA, the CDR3 is TGTGCCAGCAGGGCCACCGGAGGGGCCCCCTACGAGCAGTACTTC.

The chain joins TRBV18 to TRBJ2-5; TRBD1 matches at 8 bases. V lost 6 bases to trimming and J lost 2 bases; unmatched junction nucleotides: 2. CDR1 and CDR2 (germline): KGHSH, LQKENI. The CDR3 sequence is 13 residues long. The CDR3 protein is CASSWDRQETQYF. CDR3 DNA: TGTGCCAGCTCGTGGGACAGGCAAGAGACCCAGTACTTC.

The V gene is TRBV7-9, the J gene TRBJ2-6; possibly TRBD1 for D (6 bases). V was shortened by 5 bases and J by 2 bases, with 13 bases between the two germline ends. Germline CDR1 SEHNR, CDR2 FQNEAQ (reference sequence). The CDR3 is 16 amino acids. CDR3 DNA: TGTGCCAGCAGCCCCGACAGGTGGCCTGGGGCCAACGTCCTGACTTTC. Its protein product is CASSPDRWPGANVLTF.

This chain links TRBV18 with TRBJ2-7, with D possibly TRBD1 on 6 matching bases. CDR3 length: 13 residues. Germline values: CDR1 KGHSH, CDR2 LQKENI. V was pared by 5 bases and J by 2 bases, with 10 bases between. CDR3 DNA sequence: TGTGCCAGCTCATCAGGGGAACCCTACGAGCAGTACTTC. This sequence encodes CASSSGEPYEQYF.

This clone was picked up one time. V is TRBV29-1 and J is TRBJ2-1, with TRBD2 matching 9 bases. Unmatched junction bases numbered 6, after V lost 4 bases and J lost 5 bases. The CDR3 is 14 residues long. The germline V gene encodes CDR1 SQVTM and CDR2 ANQGSEA. The CDR3 DNA sequence: TGCAGCGTTGTTAGGCTAGCGGGGAACAATGAGCAGTTCTTC. Residues: CSVVRLAGNNEQFF.

The V and J genes are TRBV9 and TRBJ1-2; TRBD1 matches 7 bases. Trimming at V came to 4 bases and at J to 2 bases, leaving 8 bases not matched to a gene. Germline lookup yields CDR1 SGDLS and CDR2 YYNGEE. The CDR3 is 15 amino acids. DNA for the CDR3: TGTGCCAGCAGCCCCTCCGGGACAGAGAACTATGGCTACACCTTC. Protein product: CASSPSGTENYGYTF.

This sequence joins TRBV28 and TRBJ2-5; D is perhaps TRBD1 or TRBD2 (5 bases each). Germline CDR1 MDHEN, CDR2 SYDVKM. This CDR3 has 15 residues. V was shortened by 6 bases and J by 4 bases, with 18 bases between the two germline ends. CDR3 sequence reads: CASRRSGTKGETQYF. CDR3 nucleotide sequence: TGTGCCAGCAGGCGTTCCGGGACCAAGGGAGAGACCCAGTACTTC.

V is TRBV18 and J is TRBJ2-7, with D possibly being TRBD1 or TRBD2 (5 bases each). Trimming stripped 0 bases from V and 2 bases from J, with 11 bases between. Germline values: CDR1 KGHSH, CDR2 LQKENI. The CDR3 sequence is 15 residues long. This CDR3 is CASSPPTGPTYEQYF. As DNA, the CDR3 is TGTGCCAGCTCACCACCGACGGGACCAACCTACGAGCAGTACTTC.

This sequence joins TRBV7-9 and TRBJ1-4; TRBD1 matches at 7 bases. Germline V gene lookup returns CDR1 SEHNR and CDR2 FQNEAQ (reference sequence). This CDR3 is 16 amino acids long. V was clipped by 5 bases and J by 3 bases; unmatched bases: 9. CDR3 amino acids: CASSNTGAGSNEKLFF. CDR3 DNA sequence: TGTGCCAGCAGCAACACAGGGGCCGGTTCTAATGAAAAACTGTTTTTT.

The chain recombines TRBV30 with TRBJ2-5; the D is unclear. CDR1 is GTSNPN, CDR2 SVGIG, per germline (reference sequence). V lost 0 bases and J 10 bases, leaving 18 bases between the germline ends. The CDR3 sequence is 14 residues long. The CDR3 here is CAWSVTGGDGSQYF. The DNA of the CDR3 is TGTGCCTGGAGTGTAACTGGTGGTGACGGCAGCCAGTACTTC. Full variable domain (remainder filled in from reference TRBV30 and TRBJ2-5): SQTIHQWPATLVQPVGSPLSLECTVEGTSNPNLYWYRQAAGRGLQLLFYSVGIGQISSEVPQNLSASRPQDRQFILSSKKLLLSDSGFYLCAWSVTGGDGSQYFGPGTRLLVL.

The chain couples TRBV5-1 to TRBJ2-3; possibly TRBD2 for D (6 bases). Germline lookup yields CDR1 SGHRS and CDR2 YFSETQ. The CDR3 has 15 residues. Trimming pared 1 base from V and 5 bases from J, leaving 14 bases between. The CDR3 sequence: CASSLFGREEDTQYF. The CDR3, as DNA: TGCGCCAGCAGCTTGTTTGGCAGGGAGGAAGATACGCAGTATTTT.

V and J are TRBV11-3 and TRBJ1-1; TRBD1 agrees at 11 bases. The ends lost 4 bases at V and 5 bases at J; junction bases unmatched: 21. This CDR3 has 20 residues. Germline V CDR1 and CDR2: SGHNT, YENEEA. CDR3 DNA: TGTGCCAGCAGCTCGTACGGGTCGGCCCGGAGGACAGGGGGCCTAACTGAAGCTTTCTTT. This gives the protein CASSSYGSARRTGGLTEAFF.

The gene calls are TRBV18 and TRBJ2-5, with 9 bases aligning to TRBD1. The germline V gene has CDR1 KGHSH and CDR2 LQKENI. Losses at the gene ends were 3 bases for V and 9 bases for J; bases not matched to a gene: 8. The CDR3 runs 14 residues. The CDR3 reads CASSPGQGPWAQYF. The CDR3 nucleotides are TGTGCCAGCTCACCCGGACAGGGGCCTTGGGCCCAGTACTTC.

The genes are TRBV29-1 and TRBJ1-2, with a tentative D call TRBD1 (6 bases). CDR1 and CDR2 (germline): SQVTM, ANQGSEA. V was cut by 6 bases and J by 8 bases, with 13 bases left in between. The CDR3 sequence is 11 residues long. The CDR3 protein is CSVDSAGGYTF. In DNA form, the CDR3 reads TGCAGCGTGGACAGCGCAGGGGGCTACACCTTC.